This T cell receptor beta chain comes out of a study of shared clonotypes between healthy human individuals. For the study at large: Contributing individuals were two females and a few males aged 18 to 49. Study-level results: Around 5.4% of naive CD4 clonotypes were common to several donors.

Within Nashville, Tennessee resided all donors, each a Caucasian adult. In the case of this clone: Its antigen is not identified.

Researchers divided each subset's genomic DNA evenly across several immunoSEQ plates. The data were produced by immunoSEQ multiplex PCR, yet TCRdb's version contains in-frame clones alone and is incomplete. The sample yields 2,100,000 or so clones, around 95% seen once. V trimming: 11 bases; J trimming: 1 base; junction bases outside the gene matches: 9. The CDR3 contains 16 residues. The germline V gene has CDR1 ENHRY and CDR2 SYGVKD. The sample was naive CD4+ T cells sorted from blood. Subset given: CD45RA+ positively selected. The receptor was isolated from a man aged 18 to 30 in good health. This rearrangement joins TRBV10-3 to TRBJ2-1, with 12 bases lining up with TRBD2. The CDR3 coding sequence is TGTGCCGCCACTCCTAGCGGGGGGGCTTCCTACAATGAGCAGTTCTTC. It codes for CAATPSGGASYNEQFF.